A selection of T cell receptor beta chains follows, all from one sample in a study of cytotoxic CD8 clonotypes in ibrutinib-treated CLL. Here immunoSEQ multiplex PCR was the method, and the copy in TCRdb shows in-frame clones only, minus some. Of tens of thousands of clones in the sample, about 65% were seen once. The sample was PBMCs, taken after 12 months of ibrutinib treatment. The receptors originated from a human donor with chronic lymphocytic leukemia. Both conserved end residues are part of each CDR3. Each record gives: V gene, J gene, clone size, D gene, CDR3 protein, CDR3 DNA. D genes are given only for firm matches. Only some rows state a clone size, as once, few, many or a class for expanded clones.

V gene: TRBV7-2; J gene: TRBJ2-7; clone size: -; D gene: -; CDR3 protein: CASSFQGVSYEQYF; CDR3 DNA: TGTGCCAGCAGCTTCCAAGGCGTATCCTACGAGCAGTACTTC
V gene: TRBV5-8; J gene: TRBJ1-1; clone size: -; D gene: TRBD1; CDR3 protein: CASSRDSTNTEAFF; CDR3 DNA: TGTGCCAGCAGCCGGGACAGCACGAACACTGAAGCTTTCTTT
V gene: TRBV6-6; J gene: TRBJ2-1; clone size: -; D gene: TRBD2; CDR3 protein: CASSAGGGPYNEQFF; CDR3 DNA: TGTGCCAGCAGCGCGGGGGGCGGCCCTTACAATGAGCAGTTCTTC
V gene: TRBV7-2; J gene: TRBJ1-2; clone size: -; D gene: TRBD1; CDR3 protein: CASSFPRGPRGLGGYGYTF; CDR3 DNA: TGTGCCAGCAGCTTTCCCCGGGGACCGAGGGGGCTGGGGGGCTATGGCTACACCTTC
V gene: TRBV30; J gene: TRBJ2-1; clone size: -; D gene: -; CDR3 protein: CAWSASRNGEQFF; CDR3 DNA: TGTGCCTGGAGTGCTTCTAGGAACGGGGAGCAGTTCTTC
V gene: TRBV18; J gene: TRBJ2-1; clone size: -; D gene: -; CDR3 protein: CASSPITAEYNEQFF; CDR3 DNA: TGTGCCAGCTCACCGATTACTGCCGAGTACAATGAGCAGTTCTTC
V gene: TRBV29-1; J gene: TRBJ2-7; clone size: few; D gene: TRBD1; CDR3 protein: CSVQIGTVSYEQYF; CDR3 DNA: TGCAGCGTTCAGATCGGGACAGTCTCCTACGAGCAGTACTTC
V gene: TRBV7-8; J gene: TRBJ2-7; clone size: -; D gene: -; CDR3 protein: CASSLASGAPVYEQYF; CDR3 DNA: TGTGCCAGCAGCTTAGCGTCCGGGGCCCCCGTCTACGAGCAGTACTTC
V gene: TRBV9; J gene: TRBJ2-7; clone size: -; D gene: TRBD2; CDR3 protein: CASSVGDSGTDEQYF; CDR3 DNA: TGTGCCAGCAGCGTAGGGGATAGCGGGACCGACGAGCAGTACTTC
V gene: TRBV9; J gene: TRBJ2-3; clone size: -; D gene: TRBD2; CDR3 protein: CASSVGQVGRLAGRTDTQYF; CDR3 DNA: TGTGCCAGCAGCGTAGGTCAGGTTGGGAGGCTAGCGGGACGCACAGATACGCAGTATTTT
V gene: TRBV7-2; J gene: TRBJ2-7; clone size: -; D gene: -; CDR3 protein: CASSTDRYEQYF; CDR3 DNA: TGTGCCAGCAGCACCGACAGGTACGAGCAGTACTTC
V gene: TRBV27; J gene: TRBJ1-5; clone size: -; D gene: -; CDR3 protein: CASSLYRGMPQHF; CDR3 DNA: TGTGCCAGCAGTTTATATCGGGGGATGCCCCAGCATTTT
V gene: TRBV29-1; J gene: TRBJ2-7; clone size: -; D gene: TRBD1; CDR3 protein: CSVSGQGASSGASAEQYF; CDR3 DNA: TGCAGCGTTTCCGGACAGGGGGCGTCTAGCGGGGCTTCCGCCGAGCAGTACTTC
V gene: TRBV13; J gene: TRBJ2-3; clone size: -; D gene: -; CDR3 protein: CASSDRDWITTDTQYF; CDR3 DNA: TGTGCCAGCAGCGACCGGGACTGGATAACGACAGATACGCAGTATTTT
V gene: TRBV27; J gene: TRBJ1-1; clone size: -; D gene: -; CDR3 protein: CASSPNRVAEAFF; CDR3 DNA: TGTGCCAGCAGTCCCAACAGGGTTGCTGAAGCTTTCTTT
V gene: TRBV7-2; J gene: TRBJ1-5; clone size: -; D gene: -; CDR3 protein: CASSLDNNQPQHF; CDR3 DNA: TGTGCCAGCAGCTTAGATAACAATCAGCCCCAGCATTTT
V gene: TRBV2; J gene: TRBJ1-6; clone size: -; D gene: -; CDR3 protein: CASSVSGVDNSPLHF; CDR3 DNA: TGTGCCAGCAGTGTTTCGGGGGTCGATAATTCACCCCTCCACTTT
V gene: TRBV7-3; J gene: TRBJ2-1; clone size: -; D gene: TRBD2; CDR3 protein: CASGAGVANEQFF; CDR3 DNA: TGTGCCAGCGGGGCGGGAGTAGCGAATGAGCAGTTCTTC
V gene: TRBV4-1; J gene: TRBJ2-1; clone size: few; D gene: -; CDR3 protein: CASSQVAESSYNEQFF; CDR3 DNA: TGCGCCAGCAGCCAAGTTGCCGAAAGCTCCTACAATGAGCAGTTCTTC